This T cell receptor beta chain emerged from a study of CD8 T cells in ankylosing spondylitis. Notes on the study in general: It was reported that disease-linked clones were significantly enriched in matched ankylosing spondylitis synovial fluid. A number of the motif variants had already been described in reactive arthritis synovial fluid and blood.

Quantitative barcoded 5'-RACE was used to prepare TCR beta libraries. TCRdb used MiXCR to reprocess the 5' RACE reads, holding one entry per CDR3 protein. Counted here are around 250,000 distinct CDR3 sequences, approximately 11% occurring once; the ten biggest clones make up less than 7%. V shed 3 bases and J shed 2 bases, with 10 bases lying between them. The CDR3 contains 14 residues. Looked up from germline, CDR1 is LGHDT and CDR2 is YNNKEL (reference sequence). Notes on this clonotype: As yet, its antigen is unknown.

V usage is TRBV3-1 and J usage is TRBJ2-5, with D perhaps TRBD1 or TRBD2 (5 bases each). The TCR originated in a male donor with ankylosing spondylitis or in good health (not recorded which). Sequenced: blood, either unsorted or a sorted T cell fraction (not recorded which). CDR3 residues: CASSHPGPQETQYF. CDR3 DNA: TGTGCCAGCAGCCACCCGGGACCACAAGAGACCCAGTACTTC.